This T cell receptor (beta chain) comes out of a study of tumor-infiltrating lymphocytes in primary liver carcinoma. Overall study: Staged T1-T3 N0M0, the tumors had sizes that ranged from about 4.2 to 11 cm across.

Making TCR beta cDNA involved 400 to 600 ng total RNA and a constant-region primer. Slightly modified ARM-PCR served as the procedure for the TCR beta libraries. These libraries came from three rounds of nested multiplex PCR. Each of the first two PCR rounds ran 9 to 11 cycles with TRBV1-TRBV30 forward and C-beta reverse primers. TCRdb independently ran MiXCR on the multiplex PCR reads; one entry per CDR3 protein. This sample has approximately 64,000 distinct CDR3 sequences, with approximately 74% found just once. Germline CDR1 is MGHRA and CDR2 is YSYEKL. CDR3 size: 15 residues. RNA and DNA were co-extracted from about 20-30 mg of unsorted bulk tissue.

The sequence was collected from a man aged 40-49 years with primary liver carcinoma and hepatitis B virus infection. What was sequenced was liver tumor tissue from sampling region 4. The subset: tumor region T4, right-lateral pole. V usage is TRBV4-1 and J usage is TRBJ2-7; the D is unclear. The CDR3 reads CANSRPDSLSYEQYF. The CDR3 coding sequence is TGCGCTAACAGTCGACCCGACTCCCTCTCCTACGAGCAGTACTTC.